This T cell receptor beta chain stems from a study of identical twins. Study-level points and caveats: Alpha sequences out of frame and shared by twins had excess low generation probability. The study found weaker excess twin sharing in beta out-of-frame sequences.

A few counts support this clonotype. Antigen unknown. There were only healthy Caucasians among the donors. From the 5' RACE reads, TCRdb called clonotypes with MiXCR, one entry per CDR3 protein. Of 450,000 or so distinct CDR3 sequences listed, more than 13% were seen once; the top ten hold approximately 0.98%. This same sample was also taken into another study, of yellow fever vaccine responses in identical twins.

Sequencing input: CD4+ T cells sorted from blood. This clonotype was obtained from a woman in her late teens or twenties in good health.

CDR3 in DNA: TGCAGTGCGACGGGCCCGAGGAGCCCAGATACGCAGTATTTT. This encodes CSATGPRSPDTQYF. V is TRBV20-1 and J is TRBJ2-3; no clear D gene. The CDR3 extends over 14 amino acids. Germline V CDR1 and CDR2: DFQATT, SNEGSKA (reference sequence). V dropped 6 bases and J dropped 4 bases, with 17 bases sitting between them.